This record concerns one TCR beta chain sequence. In this sample, this clone turned up once. It lacks a known antigen. Base qualities are not provided; no much larger clone lies one nucleotide away. The sample originates from a study of cytomegalovirus exposure and HLA in healthy donors listed by TCRdb under 2017. With respect to the entire study: According to an earlier analysis of a few hundred of the donors, 150 million to 200 million T cells yielded some 120 million unique TCR beta sequences and 276 Gb of sequence data. An early release covering roughly 640 HLA-typed donors comprised roughly 300 gigabases of sequencing data and about 90 million unique TCR sequences. Of the roughly 400 genotyped donors, roughly 80% fell in the genetic ancestry cluster associated with self-reported Caucasian donors. The aim of the study was to test whether cataloging public T cell receptors could identify signatures of past pathogen exposure. The study profiled the T cell repertoires of 666 subjects by immunosequencing and related them to cytomegalovirus serostatus. Besides the first cohort of 666 subjects, a separate validation cohort made up of around 120 different subjects was used. High-throughput TCR immunosequencing, statistical association of individual TCRs with disease status, and machine learning were combined to predict cytomegalovirus infection status. In a later analysis, previously published TCR beta repertoires from 500 to 750 donors were re-analyzed and high-resolution HLA genotyping was added so that TCR occurrence patterns could be studied. In the later analysis, no new phenotypic data were used to find candidate immune exposures; instead, reliance was placed on TCR beta sequences and their occurrence across donors. An earlier analysis of nearly 600 of the donors applied high-throughput TCR beta sequencing to assess whether each TCR beta V gene segment acted as functional or pseudogenic. Donor age, sex, ethnicity and CMV serostatus were collected together with the repertoire data. Genome-wide SNP genotypes for about 60% of the 666 donors were used in a later genetic analysis, which treated that subset as a discovery cohort. Every discovery cohort repertoire had been produced on one sequencing platform. HLA typing included class I and class II loci at four-digit resolution. Typing coverage differed by locus: A, B, C, DRB1 and DQB1 were typed in roughly 620-640 donors, DQA1 in around 500, DPA1 in nearly 610, and DPB1 in around 490. Several DR-DQ haplotypes were treated as single units for association and clustering because of strong linkage in the cohort. Across some 400 genotyped donors of the cohort, an average of about 240,000 unique TCR beta nucleotide sequences per donor were sequenced, and roughly 20% of those sequences were non-productive.

The library was built by means of the immunoSEQ multiplex PCR assay. For the multiplex PCR, a mixture combining 60 forward primers for TCR Vbeta segments and 13 reverse primers for TCR Jbeta segments was used. Amplification of the CDR3 region of rearranged TCR beta genes was performed with a multiplex PCR assay on genomic DNA. The amplified TCR beta libraries were sequenced on the Illumina HiSeq System as 87-base-pair reads. On the study's bioinformatics: In a later analysis, tens of millions of unique TCR beta chains were counted across the 500 to 850 repertoires, and roughly 11 million of these chains were shared by at least two donors. Raw reads were error-corrected and collapsed into unique sequences by a nearest-neighbor algorithm in which closely related sequences were merged to remove PCR and sequencing errors. Alignment of CDR3 sequences to IMGT reference sequences was used to assign V, D and J gene segments. Each retained sequence needed at least a six-nucleotide match to both a V gene segment and a J gene segment. Rearrangements were classified as productive when the CDR3 lacked stop codons and remained in frame with V and J, and all other rearrangements were classified as non-productive. CDR3 was defined by IMGT convention, running from the second conserved V-encoded cysteine to the conserved J-encoded phenylalanine. Sequences without an unambiguous match to a single V gene segment were excluded from the earlier analysis of a few hundred of the donors. An earlier analysis of 587 of the donors classified V segments as functional when productive rearrangements were above 56.7% and as segregating when the standard deviation between donors was above 5%. A statistical classification framework was built to diagnose cytomegalovirus status from the catalog of TCR beta chain sequences. In a later analysis, V and J genes were assigned by comparing TCR nucleotide sequences against IMGT/GENE-DB human TR gene sequences. In a later analysis, CDR3 sequences and most-parsimonious VDJ recombination scenarios were assigned using the TCRdist pipeline. In a later analysis, each TCR beta chain was defined by its CDR3 amino acid sequence together with its V-gene family, and reads without a unique V-gene family were excluded. A later analysis removed roughly 590 highly shared, low-generation-probability nucleotide sequences to deal with suspected cross-contamination and a sequencing artifact. A later analysis calculated a clonal expansion index for each public chain from normalized within-repertoire ranks of inferred template counts. In a later analysis, generation probabilities were computed using a VDJ recombination model fitted to out-of-frame rearrangements, and the results were checked against IGoR. In a later analysis, TCR-TCR, TCR-HLA and TCR-CMV co-occurrence was scored with hypergeometric tests, and a repertoire-size bias correction was applied to TCR pairs. To estimate false discovery rates, a later analysis permuted the HLA or CMV assignments 20 times. In a later analysis, co-occurring TCRs were grouped using DBSCAN, and TCRdist sequence similarity was added for clustering within HLA-allele-positive subsets. For co-occurrence clustering, repertoires with fewer than 30,000 or more than 120,000 public chains were excluded, along with roughly 5 repertoires with anomalous nucleotide sharing. Entries here come from immuneACCESS through TCRdb and include only in-frame sequences with V and J called. Some clones fail to appear in such tables; in the studies checked, an unresolved V gene covers under half of the shortfall, and the cause of the remainder is unknown. V and J calls and clone size are as listed in that table; D and trimming were resolved from the DNA. The sample records more than 150,000 clones, around 80% of which are singletons. Together, the top ten hold about 1.5% of the sample.

The cohort comprised fewer than 750 healthy bone marrow donors. All cohort members were sampled while nominally healthy, although unrecorded immune exposures were likely present. The donor was CMV seronegative and was included in the group of a few hundred seronegative cohort members. Every donor gave a peripheral blood sample, and the peripheral blood mononuclear cells from that sample were used for TCR beta sequencing. The Qiagen DNeasy Blood Extraction Kit was used to extract genomic DNA from the blood cell samples. General conclusions and limits of the study: In the study, approximately 160 TCR beta chains were listed as associated with cytomegalovirus. Most TCR sequences were observed very rarely across donors, whereas some public TCRs were present in many individuals. Because counts were too low, some 16 rarely observed V segments, including chromosome 9 orphons, were excluded from the earlier analysis of 587 of the donors. A cluster of highly shared sequence variants was judged likely to represent a technical artifact of the sequencing pipeline. A later analysis found that most CMV-associated TCR beta chains appeared HLA-restricted, with HLA associations seemingly driven largely by CMV exposure. In both the original and validation cohorts, the classifier was reported to diagnose cytomegalovirus status with high specificity and sensitivity. Several of the top co-occurrence clusters appeared to be linked to parvovirus B19, influenza, CMV and Epstein-Barr virus, according to a later analysis. Three of the identified cytomegalovirus-associated TCR beta chains were confirmed in vitro to be specific for cytomegalovirus antigens. The presence/absence analyses assumed that sequencing depth was roughly uniform across donors, and that assumption may not be true. In an earlier analysis of under 600 of the donors, most TCR beta V segments were observed in productive rearrangements about 90% or about 30% of the time, broadly matching IMGT annotations. Assigning TCR associations to individual alleles was difficult when HLA alleles, especially DR and DQ, strongly co-occurred. A later analysis found that HLA-associated TCR beta chains were more clonally expanded and had lower generation probabilities than equally common non-associated chains. In a later analysis, TCR association rates were found to vary across HLA loci, with the most associated TCRs seen for DRB1 alleles and the fewest for HLA-C alleles. A further reported finding was that TCR beta sequences accurately predicted the HLA-A and HLA-B alleles for most subjects in the first cohort. The cohort was sequenced for TCR beta chains only, and without alpha or paired-chain data the features that could be detected were limited. Correlated functional status among segregating V segments might be attributable to linkage disequilibrium, but an unknown experimental factor could not be ruled out. Because HLA typing was unavailable for some donors at each locus, only the typed subset was used in association tests. The only immune exposure information available for the cohort was CMV serostatus. In a later genetic analysis, fewer N-insertions in productive TCRs were reported among donors in an Asian-associated ancestry cluster than the approximately 710-donor mean. According to the authors, the approach could potentially be generalized to other disease states and immunological phenotypes. V-gene and J-gene trimming of TCR beta chains was associated with a missense DCLRE1C variant in a later genetic analysis, and the association was replicated in an independent cohort. Specific HLA alleles were associated with 15,000 to 20,000 TCR beta sequences at a false discovery rate of 0.05 in a later analysis.

The origin of this receptor is a man aged 18-30 years in good health and CMV-seronegative. Source material: PBMCs.

The CDR3 amino acid sequence is: CASSTTGLETQYF. At the DNA level, the sequence is TGTGCCAGCAGCACCACAGGGTTGGAGACCCAGTACTTC. Here the chain combines TRBV11-3 and TRBJ2-5; a tentative D match to TRBD1 spans 6 bases. Inclusive of the bounding cysteine and phenylalanine, the CDR3 is 13 residues long. Kept here is only the CDR3 DNA, which spans 39 bases and is read in frame from base 1. CDR1 is given as SGHNT and CDR2 as YENEEA, both from the germline V gene. Between the V and J ends, shortened by 5 bases and 5 bases respectively, the junction contains 12 bases.